This TCR beta chain came from a study of CD8 T cells in ankylosing spondylitis. This clonotype appeared many times. Its antigen is unknown. V dropped 1 base and J dropped 2 bases, with 12 bases sitting between them. Germline V gene lookup returns CDR1 DFQATT and CDR2 SNEGSKA (reference sequence). The CDR3 extends over 14 amino acids. Construction of TCR beta libraries was performed using quantitative 5'-RACE with molecular barcodes. MiXCR, run by TCRdb on the 5' RACE reads, gives a single entry per CDR3 protein. The sample holds under 150,000 distinct CDR3 sequences; approximately 9.2% are singletons and the top ten take more than 7%. Findings and caveats of the study: Reactive arthritis synovial fluid and blood previously showed some of these motif variants. The study identified a TCR beta motif of about eight highly homologous variants that appeared characteristic of ankylosing spondylitis blood.

The rearrangement links TRBV20-1 to TRBJ2-7, with a possible D match to TRBD2 (7 bases). This sequence was found in a male donor with ankylosing spondylitis. Sequenced material: synovial fluid, either unsorted or a sorted T cell fraction (not recorded which). CDR3 residues: CSARVRGAAYEQYF. The CDR3 nucleotides read TGCAGTGCTAGAGTTCGGGGGGCTGCCTACGAGCAGTACTTC.